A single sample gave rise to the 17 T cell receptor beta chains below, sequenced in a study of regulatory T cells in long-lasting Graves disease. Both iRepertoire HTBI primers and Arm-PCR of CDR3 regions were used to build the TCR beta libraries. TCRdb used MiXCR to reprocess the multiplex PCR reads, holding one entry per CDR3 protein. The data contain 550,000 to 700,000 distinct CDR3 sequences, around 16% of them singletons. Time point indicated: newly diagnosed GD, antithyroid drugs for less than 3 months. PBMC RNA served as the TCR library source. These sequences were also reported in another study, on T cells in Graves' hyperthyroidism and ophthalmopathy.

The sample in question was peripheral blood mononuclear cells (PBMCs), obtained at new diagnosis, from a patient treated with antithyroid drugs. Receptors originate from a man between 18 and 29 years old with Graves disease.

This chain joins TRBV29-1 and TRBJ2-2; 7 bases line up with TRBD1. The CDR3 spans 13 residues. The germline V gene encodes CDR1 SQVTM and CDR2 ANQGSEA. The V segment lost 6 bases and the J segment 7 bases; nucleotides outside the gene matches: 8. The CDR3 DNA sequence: TGCAGCGTCCACGACAGGGAGTTCGGGGAGCTGTTTTTT. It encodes CSVHDREFGELFF.

DNA for the CDR3: TGCGCCAGCAGCTTTTCGCCAGCTTATGGCTACACCTTC. Its protein product is CASSFSPAYGYTF. The V call is TRBV5-1, the J call TRBJ1-2; D unclear. V was pared by 2 bases and J by 5 bases, with 10 bases between. CDR3 size: 13 residues. Germline-derived CDR1 and CDR2 are SGHRS and YFSETQ. The full variable domain, rest sourced from reference TRBV5-1 and TRBJ1-2, is KAGVTQTPRYLIKTRGQQVTLSCSPISGHRSVSWYQQTPGQGLQFLFEYFSETQRNKGNFPGRFSGRQFSNSRSEMNVSTLELGDSALYLCASSFSPAYGYTFGSGTRLTVV.

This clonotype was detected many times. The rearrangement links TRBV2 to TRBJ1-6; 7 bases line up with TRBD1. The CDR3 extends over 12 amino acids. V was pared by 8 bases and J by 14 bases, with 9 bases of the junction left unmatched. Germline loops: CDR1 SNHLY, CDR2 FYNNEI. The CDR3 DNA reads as TGTGCCAGCTTGGACAGGTCCGACACCCTCCACTTT. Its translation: CASLDRSDTLHF.

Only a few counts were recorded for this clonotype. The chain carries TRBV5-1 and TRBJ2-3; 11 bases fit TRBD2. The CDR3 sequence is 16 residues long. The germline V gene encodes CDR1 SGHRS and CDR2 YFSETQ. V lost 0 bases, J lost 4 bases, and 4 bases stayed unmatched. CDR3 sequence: CASSLGTSGGADTQYF. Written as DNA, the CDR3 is TGCGCCAGCAGCTTGGGTACTAGCGGGGGAGCAGATACGCAGTATTTT.

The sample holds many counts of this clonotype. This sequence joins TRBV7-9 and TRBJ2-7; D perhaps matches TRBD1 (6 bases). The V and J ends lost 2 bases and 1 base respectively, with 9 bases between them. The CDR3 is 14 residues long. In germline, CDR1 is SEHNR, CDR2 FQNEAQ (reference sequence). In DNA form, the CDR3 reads TGTGCCAGCAGCTTACATCAGGGGTCCTACGAGCAGTACTTC. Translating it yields CASSLHQGSYEQYF.

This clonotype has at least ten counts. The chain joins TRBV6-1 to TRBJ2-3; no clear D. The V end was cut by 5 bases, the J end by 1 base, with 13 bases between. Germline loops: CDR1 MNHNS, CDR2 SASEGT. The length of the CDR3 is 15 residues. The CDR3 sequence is CASSPTRFRTDTQYF. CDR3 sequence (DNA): TGTGCCAGCAGTCCGACACGGTTTCGCACAGATACGCAGTATTTT.

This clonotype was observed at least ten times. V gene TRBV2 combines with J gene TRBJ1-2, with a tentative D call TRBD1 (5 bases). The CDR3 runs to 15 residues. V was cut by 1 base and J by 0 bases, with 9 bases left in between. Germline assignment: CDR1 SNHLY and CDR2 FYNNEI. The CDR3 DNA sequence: TGTGCCAGCAGTGAAGGAGGCAGGGCTAACTATGGCTACACCTTC. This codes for CASSEGGRANYGYTF.

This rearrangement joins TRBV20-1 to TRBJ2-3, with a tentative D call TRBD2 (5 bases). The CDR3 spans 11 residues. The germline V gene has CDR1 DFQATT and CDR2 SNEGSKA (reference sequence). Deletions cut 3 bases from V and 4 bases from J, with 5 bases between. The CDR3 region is CSASGADTQYF. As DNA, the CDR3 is TGCAGTGCTAGCGGGGCAGATACGCAGTATTTT.

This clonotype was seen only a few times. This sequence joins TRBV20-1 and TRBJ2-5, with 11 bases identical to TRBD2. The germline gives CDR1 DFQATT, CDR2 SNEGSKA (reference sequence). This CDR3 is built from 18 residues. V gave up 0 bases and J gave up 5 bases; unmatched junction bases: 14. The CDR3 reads CSARDWTGVAGGPETQYF. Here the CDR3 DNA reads TGCAGTGCTAGAGATTGGACGGGGGTAGCGGGAGGGCCCGAGACCCAGTACTTC.

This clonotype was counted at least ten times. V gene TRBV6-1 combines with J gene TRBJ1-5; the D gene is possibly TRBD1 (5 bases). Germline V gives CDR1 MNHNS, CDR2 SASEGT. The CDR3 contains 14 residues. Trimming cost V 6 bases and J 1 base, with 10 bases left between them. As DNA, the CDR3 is TGTGCCAGCAGACCCCGACAGAGCAATCAGCCCCAGCATTTT. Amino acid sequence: CASRPRQSNQPQHF.

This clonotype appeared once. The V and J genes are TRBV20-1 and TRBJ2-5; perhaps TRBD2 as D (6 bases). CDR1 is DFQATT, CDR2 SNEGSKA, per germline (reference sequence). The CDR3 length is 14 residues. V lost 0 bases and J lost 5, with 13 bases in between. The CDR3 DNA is TGCAGTGCTAGAGATCCGGGGGAGCGGGAGACCCAGTACTTC. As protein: CSARDPGERETQYF.

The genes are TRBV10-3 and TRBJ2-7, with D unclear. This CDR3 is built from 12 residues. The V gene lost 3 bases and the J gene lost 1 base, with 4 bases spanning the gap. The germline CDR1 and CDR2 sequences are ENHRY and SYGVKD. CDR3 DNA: TGTGCCATCAGTGACAAATCCTACGAGCAGTACTTC. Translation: CAISDKSYEQYF.

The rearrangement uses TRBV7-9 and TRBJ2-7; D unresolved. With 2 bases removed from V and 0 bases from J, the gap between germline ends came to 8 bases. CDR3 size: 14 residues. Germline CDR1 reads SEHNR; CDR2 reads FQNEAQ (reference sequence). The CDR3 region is CASSLTEISYEQYF. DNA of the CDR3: TGTGCCAGCAGCTTAACAGAGATCTCCTACGAGCAGTACTTC.

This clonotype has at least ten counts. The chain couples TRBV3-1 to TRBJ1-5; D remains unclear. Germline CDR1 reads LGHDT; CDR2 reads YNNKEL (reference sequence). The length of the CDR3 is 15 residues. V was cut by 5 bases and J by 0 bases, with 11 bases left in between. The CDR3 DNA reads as TGTGCCAGCAGCGTCAATCTACTTAGCAATCAGCCCCAGCATTTT. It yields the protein CASSVNLLSNQPQHF.

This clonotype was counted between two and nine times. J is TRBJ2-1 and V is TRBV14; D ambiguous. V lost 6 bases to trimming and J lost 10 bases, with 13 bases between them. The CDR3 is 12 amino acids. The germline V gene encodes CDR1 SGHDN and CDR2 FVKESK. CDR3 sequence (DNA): TGTGCCAGCAGTGAGAGGACCCCCGAGCAGTTCTTC. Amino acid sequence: CASSERTPEQFF.

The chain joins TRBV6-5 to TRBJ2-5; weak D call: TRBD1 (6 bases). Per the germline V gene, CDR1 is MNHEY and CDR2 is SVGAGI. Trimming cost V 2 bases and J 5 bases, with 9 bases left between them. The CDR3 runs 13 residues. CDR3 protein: CASSYGGAETQYF. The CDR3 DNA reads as TGTGCCAGCAGTTACGGGGGCGCGGAGACCCAGTACTTC.

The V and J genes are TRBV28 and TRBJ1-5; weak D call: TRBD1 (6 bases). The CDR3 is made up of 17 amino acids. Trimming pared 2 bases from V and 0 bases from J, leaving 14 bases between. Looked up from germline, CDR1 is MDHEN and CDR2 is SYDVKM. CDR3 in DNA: TGTGCCAGCAGTTTAAAGGTCCGGGGACATAGCAATCAGCCCCAGCATTTT. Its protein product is CASSLKVRGHSNQPQHF. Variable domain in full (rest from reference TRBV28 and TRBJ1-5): DVKVTQSSRYLVKRTGEKVFLECVQDMDHENMFWYRQDPGLGLRLIYFSYDVKMKEKGDIPEGYSVSREKKERFSLILESASTNQTSMYLCASSLKVRGHSNQPQHFGDGTRLSIL.